This TCR beta chain was profiled in a study of blood T cell repertoires in COVID-19. This clone was seen once. Method: immunoSEQ multiplex PCR; TCRdb's copy keeps in-frame clones and lacks some. The sample contains 300,000 to 400,000 clones, roughly 90% of which appear only once. This TCR was recovered from an older woman with COVID-19, enrolled during active disease. The specimen was peripheral blood.

The CDR3: CASSWGDELFF. In DNA, the CDR3 is TGTGCCAGCAGCTGGGGGGACGAGCTGTTTTTT. The chain recombines TRBV7-9 with TRBJ2-2; a possible D gene is TRBD2 (6 bases). The germline V and J ends were trimmed by 4 bases and 11 bases, with 8 bases remaining between them. Germline CDR1 reads SEHNR; CDR2 reads FQNEAQ (reference sequence). The CDR3 runs 11 residues.